The rows below give T cell receptor beta chains drawn from one sample of a study of blood T cell repertoires in COVID-19. Profiling relied on immunoSEQ multiplex PCR, and the TCRdb table lists in-frame clones only, not all of them. This table has about 81,000 clones, roughly 80% appearing once. Sequencing was performed on peripheral blood. The receptors were gathered from a human donor in a cohort sampled during active COVID-19. CDR3s include the opening cysteine and the closing phenylalanine or tryptophan. A D gene is named only where the DNA matches it firmly. Clone sizes are given selectively: once, few, many, or a class where the clone is expanded.

TRBV18	TRBJ1-1	TRBD1	few	CASSRSTGADTEAFF	TGTGCCAGCTCACGATCGACAGGGGCGGACACTGAAGCTTTCTTT
TRBV9	TRBJ2-1	.	.	CASSPVLGGYNEQFF	TGTGCCAGCAGCCCCGTCTTGGGGGGATACAATGAGCAGTTCTTC
TRBV28	TRBJ2-5	.	.	CASSPGGRETQYF	TGTGCCAGCAGCCCTGGAGGCAGAGAGACCCAGTACTTC
TRBV2	TRBJ2-1	TRBD1	.	CASSPDRGHFYNEQFF	TGTGCCAGCAGCCCAGACAGGGGGCACTTCTACAATGAGCAGTTCTTC
TRBV6-2/TRBV6-3	TRBJ1-5	.	.	CASSYSDSNNQPQHF	TGTGCCAGCAGTTATTCCGACAGTAACAATCAGCCCCAGCATTTT
TRBV11-2	TRBJ2-4	.	.	CASVEDFDKNIQYF	TGTGCCAGCGTCGAGGATTTCGACAAAAACATTCAGTACTTC
TRBV7-3	TRBJ2-1	TRBD2	.	CASSLASGGYNEQFF	TGTGCCAGCAGCTTGGCTAGCGGGGGCTACAATGAGCAGTTCTTC
TRBV4-1	TRBJ1-1	.	.	CASSQGARGRQAAFF	TGCGCCAGCAGCCAAGGAGCCCGGGGAAGGCAGGCGGCTTTCTTT
TRBV15	TRBJ2-5	TRBD2	few	CATSRGLAGRSSQTQYF	TGTGCCACCAGCAGAGGTCTAGCGGGCCGCTCAAGTCAGACCCAGTACTTC
TRBV5-4	TRBJ2-3	.	.	CASSPGLGPTDTQYF	TGTGCCAGCAGCCCGGGACTGGGACCAACAGATACGCAGTATTTT
TRBV5-6	TRBJ2-3	TRBD2	.	CASAWEGAGDTQYF	TGTGCCAGCGCCTGGGAGGGCGCGGGAGATACGCAGTATTTT
TRBV5-1	TRBJ2-3	TRBD2	.	CASSHGLEVDTQYF	TGCGCCAGCAGCCACGGACTAGAAGTGGATACGCAGTATTTT
TRBV10-2	TRBJ1-5	.	.	CASSDRQGSNQPQHF	TGCGCCAGCAGTGACCGTCAGGGGAGCAATCAGCCCCAGCATTTT
TRBV19	TRBJ1-5	TRBD1	.	CASTTGATGEPQHF	TGTGCCAGTACCACAGGGGCAACGGGTGAGCCCCAGCATTTT
TRBV3-1/TRBV3-2	TRBJ1-1	.	.	CASSQVEGSTEAFF	TGTGCCAGCAGCCAAGTGGAGGGATCCACTGAAGCTTTCTTT
TRBV6-5	TRBJ2-7	TRBD1	.	CASSHRDRGPYEQYF	TGTGCCAGCAGTCACCGGGACAGGGGGCCCTACGAGCAGTACTTC
TRBV18	TRBJ1-4	TRBD1	.	CASSPMGTGDDEKLFF	TGTGCCAGCTCACCTATGGGGACAGGGGACGACGAAAAACTGTTTTTT
TRBV3-1/TRBV3-2	TRBJ2-2	TRBD1	once	CATTDRGLVSAGELFF	TGTGCCACAACCGACAGGGGGCTTGTGAGTGCCGGGGAGCTGTTTTTT
TRBV3-1/TRBV3-2	TRBJ1-2	TRBD1	.	CASSPSTGHYQIGYTF	TGTGCCAGCAGCCCGTCGACAGGGCATTATCAAATTGGCTACACCTTC
TRBV5-1	TRBJ2-7	.	few	CASSRTHSSNYEQYF	TGCGCCAGCAGTCGGACACACAGCTCAAACTACGAGCAGTACTTC
TRBV5-1	TRBJ2-7	.	.	CASSLAGGVAYEQYF	TGCGCCAGCAGCTTGGCGGGCGGGGTGGCCTACGAGCAGTACTTC
TRBV24-1	TRBJ1-2	TRBD1	.	CATSDFTGVGQIYGYTF	TGTGCCACCAGTGATTTTACAGGGGTAGGACAGATCTATGGCTACACCTTC
TRBV24-1	TRBJ2-2	TRBD1	.	CATSDFLGTGGAPGELFF	TGTGCCACCAGTGATTTTTTAGGGACAGGGGGCGCCCCCGGGGAGCTGTTTTTT
TRBV29-1	TRBJ2-4	TRBD1	.	CSVETGAKNIQYF	TGCAGCGTAGAGACAGGGGCCAAAAACATTCAGTACTTC
TRBV7-6	TRBJ2-2	.	.	CASSLALPGSGELFF	TGTGCCAGCAGCTTAGCACTCCCCGGGTCCGGGGAGCTGTTTTTT
TRBV14	TRBJ2-7	.	.	CASSQAVEQYF	TGTGCCAGCAGCCAAGCGGTTGAGCAGTACTTC
TRBV9	TRBJ2-3	TRBD1	once	CASGQGRTDTQYF	TGTGCCAGTGGACAGGGGAGGACAGATACGCAGTATTTT
TRBV7-9	TRBJ1-4	.	.	CASSLGPQRQEKLFF	TGTGCCAGCAGCTTAGGGCCCCAGAGACAAGAAAAACTGTTTTTT
TRBV18	TRBJ2-7	.	.	CASSDIAYEQYF	TGTGCCAGCTCAGACATTGCCTACGAGCAGTACTTC
TRBV3-1/TRBV3-2	TRBJ1-1	.	.	CASSQSGYEAFF	TGTGCCAGCAGCCAATCCGGGTACGAAGCTTTCTTT
TRBV15	TRBJ1-5	.	.	CATSRSTGGQPQHF	TGTGCCACCAGCAGGTCGACAGGCGGTCAGCCCCAGCATTTT
TRBV7-9	TRBJ2-5	.	.	CASSLGQYHQETQYF	TGTGCCAGCAGCTTAGGACAGTACCACCAAGAGACCCAGTACTTC
TRBV7-3	TRBJ1-2	.	few	CASSLVPGHRIADGYTF	TGTGCCAGCAGCTTAGTTCCTGGACACCGAATCGCGGATGGCTACACCTTC
TRBV7-9	TRBJ1-2	.	.	CASSLLDSHYGYTF	TGTGCCAGCAGCTTATTGGACAGTCACTATGGCTACACCTTC
TRBV6-5	TRBJ2-7	TRBD1	.	CASRLGGRDEQYF	TGTGCCAGCAGGTTAGGGGGCAGGGACGAGCAGTACTTC
TRBV6-5	TRBJ1-1	.	.	CASSYIPGSYTEAFF	TGTGCCAGCAGTTACATTCCGGGTAGCTACACTGAAGCTTTCTTT
TRBV28	TRBJ2-7	.	.	CASRPTGDISYEQYF	TGTGCCAGCAGGCCTACCGGGGACATCTCCTACGAGCAGTACTTC
TRBV10-3	TRBJ1-1	.	.	CAISEWGQGTEAFF	TGTGCCATCAGTGAGTGGGGCCAGGGCACTGAAGCTTTCTTT
TRBV14	TRBJ1-2	.	.	CASSGQNYGYTF	TGTGCCAGCAGTGGACAGAACTATGGCTACACCTTC
TRBV30	TRBJ2-2	.	.	CAWIRNTGELFF	TGTGCCTGGATTAGGAACACCGGGGAGCTGTTTTTT
TRBV7-3	TRBJ2-6	.	once	CASSPSSGANVLTF	TGTGCCAGCAGCCCCAGCTCTGGGGCCAACGTCCTGACTTTC
TRBV5-1	TRBJ2-2	TRBD1	.	CASSLGGQGNTGELFF	TGCGCCAGCAGCTTGGGGGGACAGGGAAACACCGGGGAGCTGTTTTTT
TRBV4-2	TRBJ2-7	.	.	CASSQDFGARGYEQYF	TGTGCCAGCAGCCAAGATTTCGGGGCACGGGGGTACGAGCAGTACTTC
TRBV5-1	TRBJ2-5	.	.	CASSLGGPQETQYF	TGCGCCAGCAGCTTGGGGGGCCCTCAAGAGACCCAGTACTTC